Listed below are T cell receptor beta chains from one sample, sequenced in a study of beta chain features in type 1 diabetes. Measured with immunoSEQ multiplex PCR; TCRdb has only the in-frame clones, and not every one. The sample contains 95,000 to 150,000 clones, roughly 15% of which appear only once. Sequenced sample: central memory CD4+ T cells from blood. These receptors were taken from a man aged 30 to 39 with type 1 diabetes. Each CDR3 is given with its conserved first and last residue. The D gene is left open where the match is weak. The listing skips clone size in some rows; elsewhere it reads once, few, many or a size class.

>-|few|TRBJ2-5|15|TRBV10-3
CAIRGDKTYQETQYF
TGTGCCATCAGGGGGGACAAGACGTACCAAGAGACCCAGTACTTC
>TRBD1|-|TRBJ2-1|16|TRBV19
CASTGGLVGAYNEQFF
TGTGCCAGCACAGGGGGTCTGGTTGGGGCCTACAATGAGCAGTTCTTC
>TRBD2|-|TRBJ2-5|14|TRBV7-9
CASTSFGGQETQYF
TGTGCCAGCACCTCTTTCGGGGGGCAAGAGACCCAGTACTTC
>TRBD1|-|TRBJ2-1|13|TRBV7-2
CASSPQGGNEQFF
TGTGCCAGCAGCCCACAGGGGGGCAATGAGCAGTTCTTC
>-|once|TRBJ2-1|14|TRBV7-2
CASSPTFTYNEQFF
TGTGCCAGCAGCCCTACCTTCACCTACAATGAGCAGTTCTTC
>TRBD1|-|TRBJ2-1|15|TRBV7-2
CASSLGQGSYNEQFF
TGTGCCAGCAGCTTAGGACAGGGCTCCTACAATGAGCAGTTCTTC
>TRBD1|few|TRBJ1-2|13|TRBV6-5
CATRQGLNYGYTF
TGTGCCACCCGACAGGGGCTTAACTATGGCTACACCTTC
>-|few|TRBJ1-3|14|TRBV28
CASSAGDSGNTIYF
TGTGCCAGCAGTGCAGGGGACTCTGGAAACACCATATATTTT
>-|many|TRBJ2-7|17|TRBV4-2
CASSQEFQAHEIYEQYF
TGTGCCAGCAGCCAAGAATTTCAGGCCCATGAGATATACGAGCAGTACTTC
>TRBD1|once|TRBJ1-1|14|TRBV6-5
CASSLQMDRGISFF
TGTGCCAGCAGCCTCCAAATGGACAGGGGAATTTCTTTCTTT
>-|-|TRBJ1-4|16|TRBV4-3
CASSRIRGAANEKLFF
TGCGCCAGCAGCCGCATCAGAGGGGCTGCTAATGAAAAACTGTTTTTT
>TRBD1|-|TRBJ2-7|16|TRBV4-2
CASSQAPGQGKAEQYF
TGTGCCAGCAGCCAAGCCCCGGGACAGGGAAAGGCCGAGCAGTACTTC
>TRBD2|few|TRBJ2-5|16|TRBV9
CASSLNLAGGQETQYF
TGTGCCAGCAGCCTAAACCTAGCGGGGGGGCAAGAGACCCAGTACTTC
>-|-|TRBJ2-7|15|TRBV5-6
CASSPPPTDTYEQYF
TGTGCCAGCAGCCCGCCCCCGACAGATACCTACGAGCAGTACTTC
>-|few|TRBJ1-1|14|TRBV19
CASSMGDTGTEAFF
TGTGCCAGTAGTATGGGGGATACCGGAACTGAAGCTTTCTTT
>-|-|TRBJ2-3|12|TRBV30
CAWSIASDTQYF
TGTGCCTGGAGTATAGCTTCAGATACGCAGTATTTT
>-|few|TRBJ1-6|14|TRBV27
CASSWRQLNSPLHF
TGTGCCAGCAGTTGGAGACAGCTTAATTCACCCCTCCACTTT
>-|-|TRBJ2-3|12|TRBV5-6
CASAEGTDTQYF
TGTGCCAGCGCAGAAGGTACAGATACGCAGTATTTT
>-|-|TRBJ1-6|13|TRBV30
CAWAPGGDSPLHF
TGTGCCTGGGCCCCCGGAGGGGATTCACCCCTCCACTTT
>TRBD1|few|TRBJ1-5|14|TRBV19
CATGTGRFAQPQHF
TGTGCCACCGGGACAGGGAGATTTGCTCAGCCCCAGCATTTT
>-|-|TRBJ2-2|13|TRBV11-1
CASSILGAGELFF
TGTGCCAGCAGCATCCTCGGAGCCGGGGAGCTGTTTTTT
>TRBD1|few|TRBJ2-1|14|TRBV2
CASSGTGDPNEQFF
TGTGCCAGCAGCGGGACAGGGGATCCCAATGAGCAGTTCTTC
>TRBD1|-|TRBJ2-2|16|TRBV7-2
CASSFSGTENTGELFF
TGTGCCAGCAGCTTTTCCGGGACAGAGAACACCGGGGAGCTGTTTTTT
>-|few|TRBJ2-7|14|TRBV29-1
CSAGEAQGTYEQYF
TGCAGCGCCGGCGAGGCTCAGGGCACCTACGAGCAGTACTTC
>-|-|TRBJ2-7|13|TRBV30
CAWSQSSAYEQYF
TGTGCCTGGAGTCAGTCTAGCGCCTACGAGCAGTACTTC
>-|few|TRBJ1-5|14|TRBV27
CASSLNGGHQPQHF
TGTGCCAGCAGTTTAAACGGGGGTCATCAGCCCCAGCATTTT
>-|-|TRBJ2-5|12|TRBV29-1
CSVHSGMETQYF
TGCAGCGTCCACTCGGGTATGGAGACCCAGTACTTC
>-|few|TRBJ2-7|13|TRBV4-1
CASSQAGEYEQYF
TGCGCCAGCAGCCAAGCGGGGGAATACGAGCAGTACTTC
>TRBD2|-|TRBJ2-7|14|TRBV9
CASSATSGDEEQYF
TGTGCCAGCAGCGCCACTAGCGGGGATGAGGAGCAGTACTTC
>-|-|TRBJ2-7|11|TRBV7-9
CATSGVYEQYF
TGTGCCACCTCGGGGGTCTACGAGCAGTACTTC
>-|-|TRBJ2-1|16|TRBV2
CASRHTGTLVSDEQFF
TGTGCCAGCAGACACACCGGGACGCTAGTTAGTGATGAGCAGTTCTTC
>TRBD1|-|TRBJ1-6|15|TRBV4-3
CASSLGTGNNSPLHF
TGCGCCAGCAGCCTCGGGACAGGGAACAATTCACCCCTCCACTTT
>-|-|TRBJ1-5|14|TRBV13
CASSRRGWGQPQHF
TGTGCCAGCAGCCGCAGGGGATGGGGTCAGCCCCAGCATTTT
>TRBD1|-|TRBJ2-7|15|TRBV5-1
CASSLTGQGPYEQYF
TGCGCCAGCAGCTTAACGGGACAGGGGCCCTACGAGCAGTACTTC
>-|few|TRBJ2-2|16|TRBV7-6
CASSLEGGRNTGELFF
TGTGCCAGCAGCTTAGAAGGTGGCCGGAACACCGGGGAGCTGTTTTTT
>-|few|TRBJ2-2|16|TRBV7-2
CASSLDGTGLAGELFF
TGTGCCAGCAGCTTAGACGGTACAGGTTTAGCCGGGGAGCTGTTTTTT
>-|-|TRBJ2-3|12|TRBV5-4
CASSWGEDTQYF
TGTGCCAGCAGCTGGGGAGAGGATACGCAGTATTTT
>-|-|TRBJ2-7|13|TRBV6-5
CASRGGLDYEQYF
TGTGCCAGCCGAGGGGGACTCGACTACGAGCAGTACTTC
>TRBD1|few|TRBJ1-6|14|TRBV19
CASSIGGQESPLHF
TGTGCCAGTAGTATTGGGGGACAGGAATCACCCCTCCACTTT
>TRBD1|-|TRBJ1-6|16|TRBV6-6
CASSRLDRSLNSPLHF
TGTGCCAGCAGCCGACTGGACAGGTCCCTAAATTCACCCCTCCACTTT
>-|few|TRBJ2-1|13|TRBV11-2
CASREGSWDEQFF
TGTGCCAGCAGAGAGGGTTCTTGGGATGAGCAGTTCTTC
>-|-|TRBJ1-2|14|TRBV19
CASSIYRDPYGYTF
TGTGCCAGTAGTATTTACCGAGACCCCTATGGCTACACCTTC
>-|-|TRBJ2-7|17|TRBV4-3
CASSQDHKGTLGYEQYF
TGCGCCAGCAGCCAAGACCATAAAGGGACCCTAGGCTACGAGCAGTACTTC
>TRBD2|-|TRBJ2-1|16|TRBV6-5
CASSFGGVNTYNEQFF
TGTGCCAGCAGTTTCGGGGGGGTGAACACCTACAATGAGCAGTTCTTC
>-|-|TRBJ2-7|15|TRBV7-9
CASSRDLGAPYEQYF
TGTGCCAGCAGCCGGGATTTAGGGGCCCCCTACGAGCAGTACTTC
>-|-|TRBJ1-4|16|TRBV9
CASSAHSGVGNEKLFF
TGTGCCAGCAGCGCCCATTCTGGAGTTGGGAATGAAAAACTGTTTTTT
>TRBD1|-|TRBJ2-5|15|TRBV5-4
CASSGSGQGQETQYF
TGTGCCAGCAGCGGATCCGGACAGGGACAAGAGACCCAGTACTTC
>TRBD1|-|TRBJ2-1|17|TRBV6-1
CASSEALGQGAKNEQFF
TGTGCCAGCAGTGAAGCGCTAGGCCAGGGGGCGAAGAATGAGCAGTTCTTC
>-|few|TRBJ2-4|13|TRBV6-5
CASSYSRGDIQYF
TGTGCCAGCAGTTACAGCAGGGGAGACATTCAGTACTTC
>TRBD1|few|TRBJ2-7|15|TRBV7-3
CASSLEGTGSNEQYF
TGTGCCAGCAGCTTAGAAGGGACAGGGAGTAACGAGCAGTACTTC
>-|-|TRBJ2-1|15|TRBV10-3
CAISELKGGNNEQFF
TGTGCCATCAGTGAGCTCAAAGGCGGCAACAATGAGCAGTTCTTC
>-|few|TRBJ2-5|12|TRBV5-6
CASSLVAETQYF
TGTGCCAGCAGCTTGGTTGCGGAGACCCAGTACTTC
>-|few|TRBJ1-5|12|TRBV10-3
CAISEGNQPQHF
TGTGCCATCAGTGAAGGGAATCAGCCCCAGCATTTT